A single sample is the source of the 26 T cell receptor beta chains below, sequenced in a study of cytomegalovirus exposure and HLA in healthy donors. A multiplex PCR was run with 60 Vbeta primers and 13 Jbeta primers. This table comes from immunoSEQ multiplex PCR, and its TCRdb copy is limited to in-frame clones, with some not included. The sample table sets out under 150,000 clones. Sequenced input: PBMCs. The receptors stem from a man aged 35 to 55 in good health and CMV-seronegative.

The chain uses TRBV7-2 and TRBJ1-5, with D hard to call. CDR3 length: 17 amino acids. Deletions cut 0 bases from V and 5 bases from J, with 17 bases between. Germline V gene sequence: CDR1 SGHTA, CDR2 FQGNSA. CDR3 region: CASSLAGSSGGHQPQHF. As DNA, the CDR3 is TGTGCCAGCAGCTTAGCAGGGTCCTCCGGAGGGCATCAGCCCCAGCATTTT.

The J gene is TRBJ2-7, the V gene TRBV28; 7 nucleotides match TRBD1. The CDR3 has 15 amino acids. Germline CDR1 and CDR2: MDHEN and SYDVKM. With V trimmed by 6 bases and J by 7 bases, 15 bases remained unmatched. CDR3 bases: TGTGCCAGCAGCTTACTTGCACAGGGGTCCCAAGAGCAGTACTTC. Protein product: CASSLLAQGSQEQYF.

The chain couples TRBV6-6 to TRBJ2-7, with TRBD2 identical over 10 bases. This CDR3 contains 16 residues. The germline V gene encodes CDR1 MNHNY and CDR2 SVGAGI (reference sequence). V lost 2 bases and J lost 2; bases outside the gene matches: 6. The CDR3 DNA reads as TGTGCCAGCAGTTACGCAGCGGGGGGGACGACCTACGAGCAGTACTTC. Its protein is CASSYAAGGTTYEQYF.

V usage is TRBV19 and J usage is TRBJ1-2; the match to TRBD1 covers 9 bases. V lost 6 bases to trimming and J lost 7 bases; unmatched junction nucleotides: 6. Germline V lookup: CDR1 LNHDA, CDR2 SQIVND (reference sequence). The CDR3 covers 13 residues. CDR3 protein: CASSMDRGGGYTF. The CDR3 nucleotides are TGTGCCAGTAGCATGGACAGGGGAGGTGGCTACACCTTC.

The rearrangement links TRBV9 to TRBJ2-5; 8 bases align to TRBD1. CDR1 and CDR2 from the germline V gene are SGDLS and YYNGEE. The V segment lost 0 bases and the J segment 5 bases; nucleotides outside the gene matches: 12. CDR3 length equals 17 residues. The CDR3 loop is CASSVAGRAGGVETQYF. The CDR3 nucleotides are TGTGCCAGCAGCGTAGCTGGGCGGGCAGGGGGCGTCGAGACCCAGTACTTC.

The chain combines TRBV19 with TRBJ1-5; no reliable D call. CDR3 length: 14 residues. CDR1 is LNHDA, CDR2 SQIVND, per germline (reference sequence). With 3 bases removed from V and 6 bases from J, the gap between germline ends came to 12 bases. In nucleotides, the CDR3 is TGTGCCAGTAGTATGGGCTGGGTAAGTCAGCCCCAGCATTTT. Translating gives CASSMGWVSQPQHF.

Here the CDR3 DNA reads TGTGCCAGCAGCTTAGTGACACCCAGCAATCAGCCCCAGCATTTT. It encodes CASSLVTPSNQPQHF. This sequence joins TRBV7-8 and TRBJ1-5; no clear D. Trimming left V 1 base short and J 1 base short, with 8 bases between. The germline CDR1 and CDR2 sequences are SGHVS and FQNEAQ. The CDR3 covers 15 residues.

This sequence joins TRBV7-9 and TRBJ1-1, with TRBD1 as a possible D gene (6 bases). Trimming removed 4 bases from V and 1 base from J, with 10 bases in between. Germline-derived CDR1 and CDR2 are SEHNR and FQNEAQ (reference sequence). This CDR3 region has 14 residues. In nucleotides, the CDR3 is TGTGCCAGCAGCTCCGACAGGTGGAACACTGAAGCTTTCTTT. Translated, it gives CASSSDRWNTEAFF.

The rearrangement joins TRBV5-4 to TRBJ1-1, with D maybe TRBD1 (6 bases). V was shortened by 6 bases and J by 1 base, with 13 bases between the two germline ends. Germline CDR1 reads SGHNT; CDR2 reads YYREEE (reference sequence). The CDR3 has 14 amino acids. The CDR3 reads CASNLPGENTEAFF. The CDR3, as DNA: TGTGCCAGCAACTTACCAGGGGAGAACACTGAAGCTTTCTTT.

The genes are TRBV5-1 and TRBJ1-3; 9 positions match TRBD1. Germline CDR1 and CDR2: SGHRS and YFSETQ. V was pared by 2 bases and J by 1 base, with 4 bases of the junction left unmatched. CDR3 length: 16 residues. The CDR3 reads CASSLPGTGSGNTIYF. The CDR3 DNA sequence: TGCGCCAGCAGCTTACCCGGGACAGGGTCTGGAAACACCATATATTTT.

For the CDR3, the DNA is TGTGCCAGCAGTTACATCCCCGACAGTTTCAATTCACCCCTCCACTTT. Translating gives CASSYIPDSFNSPLHF. The rearrangement links TRBV6-5 to TRBJ1-6, with D tentatively TRBD1 (5 bases). CDR1 is MNHEY and CDR2 is SVGAGI in the germline V gene. With 2 bases removed from V and 7 bases from J, the gap between germline ends came to 15 bases. This CDR3 has 16 residues.

This chain connects TRBV11-2 to TRBJ1-6, with 7 bases lining up with TRBD1. Germline V CDR1 and CDR2: SGHAT, FQNNGV. With V trimmed by 0 bases and J by 9 bases, 5 bases remained unmatched. The CDR3 is 15 residues long. CDR3 DNA sequence: TGTGCCAGCAGCTTAGATTTCGCAGGGGGTTCACCCCTCCACTTT. It codes for CASSLDFAGGSPLHF. The complete variable domain, with remaining parts taken from reference TRBV11-2 and TRBJ1-6, reads EAGVAQSPRYKIIEKRQSVAFWCNPISGHATLYWYQQILGQGPKLLIQFQNNGVVDDSQLPKDRFSAERLKGVDSTLKIQPAKLEDSAVYLCASSLDFAGGSPLHFGNGTRLTVT.

The V and J genes are TRBV4-3 and TRBJ2-7; D might be TRBD1 (6 bases). V was pared by 3 bases and J by 4 bases, with 16 bases between. The CDR3 sequence is 15 residues long. Germline values: CDR1 LGHNA, CDR2 YSLEER. The CDR3 reads CASSQEPDRDYEQYF. The CDR3 DNA is TGCGCCAGCAGCCAGGAACCGGACAGAGATTACGAGCAGTACTTC.

This chain joins TRBV5-4 and TRBJ2-3; 10 bases agree with TRBD1. The CDR3 consists of 16 residues. Germline CDR1 is SGHNT and CDR2 is YYREEE (reference sequence). J gave up 5 bases and V 3 bases, and 9 bases lay outside the gene matches. CDR3 loop: CASSSRQGAMIDTQYF. In DNA form, the CDR3 reads TGTGCCAGCAGCTCGAGACAGGGGGCAATGATAGATACGCAGTATTTT.

The V and J genes are TRBV10-3 and TRBJ2-7, with D possibly matching TRBD2 (6 bases). The germline gives CDR1 ENHRY, CDR2 SYGVKD. This CDR3 region has 14 residues. Deletions cut 3 bases from V and 5 bases from J, with 14 bases between. CDR3 protein: CAISDPGRGNEQYF. DNA for the CDR3: TGTGCCATCAGTGATCCGGGTCGGGGGAACGAGCAGTACTTC.

The chain uses TRBV10-3 and TRBJ2-1, with 10 bases matching TRBD2. V shed 0 bases and J 0 bases; nucleotides not matched to a gene: 5. Germline CDR1 and CDR2: ENHRY and SYGVKD. The CDR3 is made up of 18 amino acids. CDR3 bases: TGTGCCATCAGTGAGTCGCGACTAGCGGGTCGCTCCTACAATGAGCAGTTCTTC. Amino acid sequence: CAISESRLAGRSYNEQFF.

This chain joins TRBV7-2 and TRBJ1-1; TRBD1 is a possible D gene (5 bases). Trimming stripped 1 base from V and 10 bases from J, with 7 bases between. Germline assignment: CDR1 SGHTA and CDR2 FQGNSA. The CDR3 loop spans 11 amino acids. In nucleotides, the CDR3 is TGTGCCAGCAGCTTAGTGGGGGGAGCTTTCTTT. Its protein product is CASSLVGGAFF.

The V call is TRBV5-6, the J call TRBJ2-7; 7 positions match TRBD1. The ends lost 0 bases at V and 7 bases at J; junction bases unmatched: 7. The CDR3 has 14 residues. Per germline, CDR1 SGHDT and CDR2 YYEEEE. CDR3 nucleotides: TGTGCCAGCAGCTTGGGGCAGGGGGTTGGGGAGCAGTACTTC. Translated: CASSLGQGVGEQYF.

The chain recombines TRBV18 with TRBJ2-2; D is possibly TRBD1 (5 bases). CDR3 length: 15 amino acids. V lost 5 bases, J lost 1 base, and 11 bases lay in between. Looked up from germline, CDR1 is KGHSH and CDR2 is LQKENI. CDR3 sequence: CASSEQGVNTGELFF. CDR3 bases: TGTGCCAGCTCAGAGCAGGGCGTGAACACCGGGGAGCTGTTTTTT.

This chain uses TRBV11-3 with TRBJ2-2; the match to TRBD1 covers 7 bases. The CDR3 extends over 15 amino acids. Germline lookup yields CDR1 SGHNT and CDR2 YENEEA. The V segment lost 5 bases and the J segment 0 bases; nucleotides outside the gene matches: 3. In nucleotides, the CDR3 is TGTGCCAGCAGCGCAGGGACAGCGAACACCGGGGAGCTGTTTTTT. Amino acid sequence: CASSAGTANTGELFF.

This chain connects TRBV18 to TRBJ2-7; D is possibly TRBD1 (5 bases). V was shortened by 3 bases and J by 0 bases, with 12 bases between the two germline ends. Germline V lookup: CDR1 KGHSH, CDR2 LQKENI. The CDR3 sequence is 15 residues long. CDR3 loop: CASSPIRGTSYEQYF. The CDR3 bases are TGTGCCAGCTCACCCATTAGGGGTACCTCCTACGAGCAGTACTTC. Full variable domain (missing parts from reference TRBV18 and TRBJ2-7): NAGVMQNPRHLVRRRGQEARLRCSPMKGHSHVYWYRQLPEEGLKFMVYLQKENIIDESGMPKERFSAEFPKEGPSILRIQQVVRGDSAAYFCASSPIRGTSYEQYFGPGTRLTVT.

This chain connects TRBV5-6 to TRBJ2-7, with TRBD1 matching over 10 bases. CDR3 length: 18 residues. In germline, CDR1 is SGHDT, CDR2 YYEEEE. V trimming: 6 bases; J trimming: 7 bases; junction bases outside the gene matches: 22. CDR3: CASTRWGRRQGALREQYF. The DNA for the CDR3 is TGTGCCAGCACCAGGTGGGGGAGACGACAGGGGGCTCTGAGGGAGCAGTACTTC. The full variable domain, rest sourced from reference TRBV5-6 and TRBJ2-7, is DAGVTQSPTHLIKTRGQQVTLRCSPKSGHDTVSWYQQALGQGPQFIFQYYEEEERQRGNFPDRFSGHQFPNYSSELNVNALLLGDSALYLCASTRWGRRQGALREQYFGPGTRLTVT.

The rearrangement joins TRBV7-3 to TRBJ1-2, with 7 bases identical to TRBD1. Germline V gene lookup returns CDR1 SGHTA and CDR2 FQGTGA. The CDR3 is 15 residues long. V lost 0 bases and J lost 3; bases outside the gene matches: 4. The CDR3 region is CASSLTGGTDYGYTF. The CDR3 bases are TGTGCCAGCAGCTTAACTGGCGGGACAGACTATGGCTACACCTTC.

The chain carries TRBV12-5 and TRBJ1-2; 8 bases are a match to TRBD1. Germline trimming cut 2 bases from V and 6 bases from J; bases unmatched to any gene: 11. This CDR3 spans 16 amino acids. Per the germline V gene, CDR1 is LGHNT and CDR2 is FRNRAP. In DNA form, the CDR3 reads TGTGCTAGTGGTTTGCCTCTGGACAGGGATACTAATGGCTACACCTTC. Encoded protein: CASGLPLDRDTNGYTF.

This chain uses TRBV5-1 with TRBJ2-5, with a weak D call TRBD2 (5 bases). Germline V lookup: CDR1 SGHRS, CDR2 YFSETQ. Trimming removed 3 bases from V and 1 base from J, with 10 bases in between. The CDR3 is made up of 14 amino acids. CDR3 bases: TGCGCCAGCAGCTCAGGACTTTTCCAAGAGACCCAGTACTTC. Amino acid sequence: CASSSGLFQETQYF.

The rearrangement uses TRBV7-9 and TRBJ2-2; TRBD2 might be the D (5 bases). Looked up from germline, CDR1 is SEHNR and CDR2 is FQNEAQ (reference sequence). This CDR3 has 11 amino acids. With 9 bases removed from V and 7 bases from J, the gap between germline ends came to 9 bases. The CDR3 coding sequence is TGTGCCAGTAGCGTTCACGGGGAGCTGTTTTTT. This gives the protein CASSVHGELFF. Filled out from reference TRBV7-9 and TRBJ2-2, the complete variable domain reads DTGVSQNPRHKITKRGQNVTFRCDPISEHNRLYWYRQTLGQGPEFLTYFQNEAQLEKSRLLSDRFSAERPKGSFSTLEIQRTEQGDSAMYLCASSVHGELFFGEGSRLTVL.